The table lists the clone carrying this T cell receptor (beta chain) with many counts. What it binds is unknown. The sample originates from a study of identical twins. TCRdb used MiXCR to reprocess the 5' RACE reads, holding one entry per CDR3 protein. The data hold around 100,000 distinct CDR3 sequences, with just under 6% observed a single time. Per germline, CDR1 SQVTM and CDR2 ANQGSEA. The CDR3 sequence is 14 residues long. V dropped 6 bases and J dropped 7 bases, with 22 bases sitting between them. Broader study findings: Models, which agreed with sharing between unrelated individuals, nonetheless underestimated the out-of-frame TCR alpha sharing seen in monozygotic twins. It was cross-sectional statistical analysis, not following the same donors, that the conclusions relied on. Insertions were fewer in abundant cord blood beta clonotypes, whereas memory repertoires showed none of this pattern.

Sequenced: memory T cells sorted from blood. This receptor was obtained from a woman aged 50 to 60 in good health. This sequence joins TRBV29-1 and TRBJ2-7; D perhaps matches TRBD1 (5 bases). The CDR3 DNA sequence: TGCAGCGTGTGGGGTGAGGCCAGGGCGCGAGAGCAGTACTTC. Protein sequence: CSVWGEARAREQYF.